The rows below give T cell receptor beta chains drawn from one sample of a study of T cells after yellow fever vaccination. TCRdb ran MiXCR on the 5' RACE reads and lists one entry per CDR3 protein. Among approximately 170,000 distinct CDR3 sequences listed, 9.5% to 12% were seen once. The material sequenced was CD8+ T cells sorted from PBMCs, taken 15 days after the yellow fever booster vaccination. The receptors derive from a man younger than 30 who received the YFV17D yellow fever vaccine. CDR3s include the opening cysteine and the closing phenylalanine or tryptophan. Fields, in order: V gene, clone size, CDR3 length, D gene, J gene, CDR3 DNA, CDR3 protein. D genes are given only for firm matches. Clone size is not always given. Where it is, it says once, few, many or a class for expanded clones.

TRBV4-3,.,15,.,TRBJ2-7,TGCGCCAGCAGCCAAGACAGGACAGCAGCCCACGAGCAGTACTTC,CASSQDRTAAHEQYF
TRBV4-1,.,20,TRBD1,TRBJ1-5,TGCGCCAGCAGCCAAGATGCCTGGGACAGAGCCGGTTATAGCAATCAGCCCCAGCATTTT,CASSQDAWDRAGYSNQPQHF
TRBV4-1,.,16,.,TRBJ1-1,TGCGCCAGCAGGCGATGGTTGGACATCGAGAACACTGAAGCTTTCTTT,CASRRWLDIENTEAFF
TRBV4-1,.,15,TRBD1,TRBJ1-1,TGCGCCAGCAGCCAAGCCCCGGGACAGCCTACCTTGGCTTTCTTT,CASSQAPGQPTLAFF
TRBV4-3,.,16,TRBD2,TRBJ2-1,TGCGCCAGCAGCCGGAGGACGGGGGGGGCCCACAATGAGCAGTTCTTC,CASSRRTGGAHNEQFF
TRBV7-3,.,17,.,TRBJ2-3,TGTGCCAGCAGCTTAACACACTTACTACGGGCCACAGATACGCAGTATTTT,CASSLTHLLRATDTQYF
TRBV5-1,few,13,.,TRBJ2-7,TGCGCCAGCAGCTGGGAGTTAACCTACGAGCAGTACTTC,CASSWELTYEQYF
TRBV6-5,.,12,.,TRBJ1-2,TGTGCCAGCCGACAAGCTGGTTATGGCTACACCTTC,CASRQAGYGYTF
TRBV24-1,.,14,.,TRBJ2-3,TGTGCCACCAGTGACTCAGGGGGCACAGATACGCAGTATTTT,CATSDSGGTDTQYF
TRBV5-6,.,16,.,TRBJ1-5,TGTGCCAGCAGCCTTAGTACGGGGTCTAGCAATCAGCCCCAGCATTTT,CASSLSTGSSNQPQHF
TRBV2,few,14,.,TRBJ1-2,TGTGCCAGCAGTGTACGGGGATCTAACTATGGCTACACCTTC,CASSVRGSNYGYTF
TRBV14,few,14,.,TRBJ1-6,TGTGCCAGCAGCCGCCGGGGTGGGCGTAGACCCCTCCACTTT,CASSRRGGRRPLHF
TRBV5-1,many,19,.,TRBJ2-6,TGCGCCAGCAGCTTGTTCGGGGACTCCCTGTACTCTGGGGCCAACGTCCTGACTTTC,CASSLFGDSLYSGANVLTF
TRBV12-3/TRBV12-4,many,17,.,TRBJ2-3,TGTGCCAGCAGTTCAAGCGAGGCAGCCATAAGCACAGATACGCAGTATTTT,CASSSSEAAISTDTQYF
TRBV4-3,many,16,.,TRBJ2-1,TGCGCCAGCAGCCAGGGTTACTTGGCGGCCGCGTATGAGCAGTTCTTC,CASSQGYLAAAYEQFF
TRBV4-3,few,17,.,TRBJ2-1,TGCGCCAGCAGCCAAGAACGTGGGTGGGGCTCCTACAATGAGCAGTTCTTC,CASSQERGWGSYNEQFF
TRBV20-1,few,14,.,TRBJ1-4,TGCAGTGCTAGTAAGGAGCGTAAAAATGAAAAACTGTTTTTT,CSASKERKNEKLFF
TRBV20-1,few,15,.,TRBJ2-3,TGCAGTGCTAGAGATCGGGGCAGGGAGGAAGATACGCAGTATTTT,CSARDRGREEDTQYF
TRBV4-1,.,18,.,TRBJ2-2,TGCGCCAGCAGCCAAGATGGCGGTAGCCCCCTGGGAACCGGGGAGCTGTTTTTT,CASSQDGGSPLGTGELFF
TRBV20-1,few,14,TRBD1,TRBJ2-2,TGCAGTGCAAAGGACAGGGAGCTAACCGGGGAGCTGTTTTTT,CSAKDRELTGELFF
TRBV29-1,many,12,.,TRBJ2-5,TGCAGCACGCGGGCAGGGCAAGAGACCCAGTACTTC,CSTRAGQETQYF
TRBV4-1,few,15,.,TRBJ2-2,TGCGCCAGCAGCCTCTCGGGACTGCCTAGCGGGGAGCTGTTTTTT,CASSLSGLPSGELFF
TRBV5-5,few,16,.,TRBJ1-5,TGTGCCAGCAGCACCGGACAGACAATCCATAATCAGCCCCAGCATTTT,CASSTGQTIHNQPQHF
TRBV27,.,13,.,TRBJ2-5,TGTGCCAGCAGTTTATCGGCCGAAGGGGCCCAGTACTTC,CASSLSAEGAQYF